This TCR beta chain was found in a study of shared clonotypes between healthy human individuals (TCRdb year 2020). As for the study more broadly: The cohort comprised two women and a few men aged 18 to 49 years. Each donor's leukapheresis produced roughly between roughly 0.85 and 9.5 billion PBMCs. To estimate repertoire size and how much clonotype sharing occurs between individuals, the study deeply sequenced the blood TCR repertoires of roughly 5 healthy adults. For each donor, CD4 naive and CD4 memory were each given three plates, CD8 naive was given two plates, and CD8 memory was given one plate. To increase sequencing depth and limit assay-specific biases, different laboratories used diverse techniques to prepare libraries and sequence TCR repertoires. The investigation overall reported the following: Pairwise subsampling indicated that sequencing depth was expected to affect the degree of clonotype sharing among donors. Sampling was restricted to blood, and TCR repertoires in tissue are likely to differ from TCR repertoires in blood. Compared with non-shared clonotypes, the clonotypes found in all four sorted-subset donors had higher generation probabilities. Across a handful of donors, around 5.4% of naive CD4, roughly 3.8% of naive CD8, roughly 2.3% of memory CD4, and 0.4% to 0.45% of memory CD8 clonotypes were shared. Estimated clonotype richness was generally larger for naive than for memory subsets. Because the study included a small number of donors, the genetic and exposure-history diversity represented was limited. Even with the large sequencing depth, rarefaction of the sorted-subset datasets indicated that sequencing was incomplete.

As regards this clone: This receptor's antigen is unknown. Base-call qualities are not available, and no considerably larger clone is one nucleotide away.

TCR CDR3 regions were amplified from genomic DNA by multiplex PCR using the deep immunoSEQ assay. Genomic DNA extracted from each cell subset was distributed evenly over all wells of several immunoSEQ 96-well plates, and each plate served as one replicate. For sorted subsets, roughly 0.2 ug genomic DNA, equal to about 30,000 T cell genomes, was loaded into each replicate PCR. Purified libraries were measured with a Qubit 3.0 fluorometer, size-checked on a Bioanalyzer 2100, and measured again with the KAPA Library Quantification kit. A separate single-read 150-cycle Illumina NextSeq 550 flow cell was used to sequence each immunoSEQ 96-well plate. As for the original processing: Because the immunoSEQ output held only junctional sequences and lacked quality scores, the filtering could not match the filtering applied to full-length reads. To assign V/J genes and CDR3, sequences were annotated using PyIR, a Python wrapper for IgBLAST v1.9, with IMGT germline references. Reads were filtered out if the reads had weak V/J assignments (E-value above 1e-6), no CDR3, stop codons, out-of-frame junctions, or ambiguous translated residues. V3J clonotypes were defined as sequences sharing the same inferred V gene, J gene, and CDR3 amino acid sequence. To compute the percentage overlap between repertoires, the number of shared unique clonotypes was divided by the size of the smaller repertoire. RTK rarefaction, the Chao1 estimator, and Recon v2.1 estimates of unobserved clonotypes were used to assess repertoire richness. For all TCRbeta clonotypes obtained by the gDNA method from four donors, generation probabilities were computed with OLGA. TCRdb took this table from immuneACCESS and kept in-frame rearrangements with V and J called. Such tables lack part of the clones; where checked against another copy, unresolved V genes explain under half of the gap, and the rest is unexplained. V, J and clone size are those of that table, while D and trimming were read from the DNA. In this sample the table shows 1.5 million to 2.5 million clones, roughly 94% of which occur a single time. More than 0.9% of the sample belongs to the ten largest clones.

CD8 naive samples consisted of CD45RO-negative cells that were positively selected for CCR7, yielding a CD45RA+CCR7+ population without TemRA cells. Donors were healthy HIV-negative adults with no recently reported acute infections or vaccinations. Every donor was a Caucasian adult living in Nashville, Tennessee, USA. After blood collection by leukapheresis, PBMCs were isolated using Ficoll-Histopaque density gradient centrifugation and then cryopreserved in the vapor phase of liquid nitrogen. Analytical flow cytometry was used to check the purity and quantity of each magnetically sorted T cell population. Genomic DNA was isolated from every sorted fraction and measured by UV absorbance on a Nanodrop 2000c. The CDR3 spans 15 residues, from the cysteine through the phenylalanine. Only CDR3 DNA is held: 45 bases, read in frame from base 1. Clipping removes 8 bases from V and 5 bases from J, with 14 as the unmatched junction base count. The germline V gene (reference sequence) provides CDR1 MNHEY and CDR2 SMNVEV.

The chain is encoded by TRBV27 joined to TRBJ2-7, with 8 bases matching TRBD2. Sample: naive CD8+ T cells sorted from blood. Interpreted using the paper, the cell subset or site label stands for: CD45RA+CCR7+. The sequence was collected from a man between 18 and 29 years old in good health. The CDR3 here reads CASLSEVRGGNEQYF. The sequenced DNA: TGTGCCAGCTTGAGCGAGGTCCGGGGGGGCAACGAGCAGTACTTC.